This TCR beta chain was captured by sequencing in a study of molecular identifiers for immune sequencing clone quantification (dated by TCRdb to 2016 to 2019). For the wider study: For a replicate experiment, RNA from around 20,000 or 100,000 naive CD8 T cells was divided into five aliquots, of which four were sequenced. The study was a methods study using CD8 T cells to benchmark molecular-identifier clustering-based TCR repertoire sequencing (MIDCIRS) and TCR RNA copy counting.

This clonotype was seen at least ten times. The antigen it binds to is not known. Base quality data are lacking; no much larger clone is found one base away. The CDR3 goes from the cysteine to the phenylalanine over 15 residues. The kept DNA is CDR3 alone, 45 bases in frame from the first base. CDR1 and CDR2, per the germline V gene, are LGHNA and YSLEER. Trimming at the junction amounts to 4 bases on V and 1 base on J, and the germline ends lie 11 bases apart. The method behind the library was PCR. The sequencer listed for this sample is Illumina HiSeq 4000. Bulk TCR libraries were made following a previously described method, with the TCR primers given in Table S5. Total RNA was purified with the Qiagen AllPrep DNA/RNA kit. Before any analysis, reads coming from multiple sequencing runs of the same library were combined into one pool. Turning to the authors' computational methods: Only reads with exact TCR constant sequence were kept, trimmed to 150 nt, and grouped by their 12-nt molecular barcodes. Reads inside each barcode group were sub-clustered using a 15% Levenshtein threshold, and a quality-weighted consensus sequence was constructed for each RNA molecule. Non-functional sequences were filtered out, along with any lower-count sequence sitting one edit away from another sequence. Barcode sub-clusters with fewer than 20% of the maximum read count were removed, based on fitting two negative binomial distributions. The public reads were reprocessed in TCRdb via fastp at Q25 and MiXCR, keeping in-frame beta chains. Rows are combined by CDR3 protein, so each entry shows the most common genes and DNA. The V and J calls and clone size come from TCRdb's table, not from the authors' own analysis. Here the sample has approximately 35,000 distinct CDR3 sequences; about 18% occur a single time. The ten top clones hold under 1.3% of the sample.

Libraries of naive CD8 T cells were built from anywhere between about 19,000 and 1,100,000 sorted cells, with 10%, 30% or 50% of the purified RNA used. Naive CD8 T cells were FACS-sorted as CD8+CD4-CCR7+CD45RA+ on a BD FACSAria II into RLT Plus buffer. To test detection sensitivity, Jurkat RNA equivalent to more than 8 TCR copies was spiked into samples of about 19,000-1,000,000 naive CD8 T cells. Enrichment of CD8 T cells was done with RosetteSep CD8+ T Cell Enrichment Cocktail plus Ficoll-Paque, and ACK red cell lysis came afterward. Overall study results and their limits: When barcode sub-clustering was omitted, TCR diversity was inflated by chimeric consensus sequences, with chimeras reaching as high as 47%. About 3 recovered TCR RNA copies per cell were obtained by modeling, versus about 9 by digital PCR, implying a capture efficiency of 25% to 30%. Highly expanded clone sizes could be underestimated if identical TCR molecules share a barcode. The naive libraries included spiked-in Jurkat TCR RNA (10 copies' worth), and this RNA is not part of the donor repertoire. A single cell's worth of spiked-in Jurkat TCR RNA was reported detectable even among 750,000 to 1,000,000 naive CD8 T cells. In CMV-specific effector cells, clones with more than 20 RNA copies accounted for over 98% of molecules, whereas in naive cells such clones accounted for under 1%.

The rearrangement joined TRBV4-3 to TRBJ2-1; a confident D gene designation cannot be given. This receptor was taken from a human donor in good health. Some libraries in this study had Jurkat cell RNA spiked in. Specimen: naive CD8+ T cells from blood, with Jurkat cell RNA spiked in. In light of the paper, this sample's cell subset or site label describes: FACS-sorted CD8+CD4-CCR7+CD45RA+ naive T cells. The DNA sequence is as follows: TGCGCCAGCAGCCGCAACGCAGCATCCTACAATGAGCAGTTCTTC. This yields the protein CASSRNAASYNEQFF.